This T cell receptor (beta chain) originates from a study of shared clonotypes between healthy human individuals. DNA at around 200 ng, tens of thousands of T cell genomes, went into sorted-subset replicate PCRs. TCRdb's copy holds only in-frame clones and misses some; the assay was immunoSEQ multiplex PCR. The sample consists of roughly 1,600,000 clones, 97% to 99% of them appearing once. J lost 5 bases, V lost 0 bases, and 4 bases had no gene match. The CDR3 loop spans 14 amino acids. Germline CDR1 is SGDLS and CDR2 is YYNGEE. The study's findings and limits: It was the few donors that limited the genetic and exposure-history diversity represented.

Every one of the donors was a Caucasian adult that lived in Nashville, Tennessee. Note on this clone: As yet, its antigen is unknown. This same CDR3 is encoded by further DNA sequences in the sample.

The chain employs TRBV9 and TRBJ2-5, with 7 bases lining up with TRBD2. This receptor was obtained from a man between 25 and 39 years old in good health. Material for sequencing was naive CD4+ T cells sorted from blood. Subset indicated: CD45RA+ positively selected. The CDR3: CASSVGLAGETQYF. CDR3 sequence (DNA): TGTGCCAGCAGCGTAGGACTAGCAGGGGAGACCCAGTACTTC.